Below are 25 T cell receptor beta chains sequenced from a single sample in a study of T cell repertoires in cytomegalovirus infection. No antigens are known for them. TCRdb analysed the reads with MiXCR anew, one entry per CDR3 protein. The table has some 920,000 distinct CDR3 sequences, roughly 30% seen once. The material sequenced was cultured CD8+ T cells from PBMCs, taken from culture after CMV antigen stimulation. The receptors stem from a human donor in good health (CMV status not recorded). Some clones in this sample may be carry-over from other donors' samples.

This clonotype was seen ten or more times. V gene TRBV27 combines with J gene TRBJ1-6, with D unresolved. V was clipped by 1 base and J by 9 bases, with 19 bases between them. Looked up from germline, CDR1 is MNHEY and CDR2 is SMNVEV (reference sequence). The CDR3 extends over 17 amino acids. CDR3 sequence reads: CASSLYEETMLGSPLHF. CDR3 DNA: TGTGCCAGCAGTTTATACGAGGAGACTATGCTGGGTTCACCCCTCCACTTT.

The genes are TRBV7-3 and TRBJ2-6, with D perhaps TRBD2 (6 bases). The CDR3 is 15 residues long. CDR1 and CDR2 from the germline V gene are SGHTA and FQGTGA. V dropped 5 bases and J dropped 3 bases, with 11 bases sitting between them. The CDR3 DNA reads as TGTGCCAGCAGCCCGCGGGGTTTTGGGGCCAACGTCCTGACTTTC. This encodes CASSPRGFGANVLTF.

This clonotype was picked up a small number of times. In nucleotides, the CDR3 is TGTGCCATCAGTGTTGGGGTACAAGAGACCCAGTACTTC. It encodes CAISVGVQETQYF. The V call is TRBV10-3, the J call TRBJ2-5; unclear D gene. This CDR3 is 13 amino acids long. Germline lookup yields CDR1 ENHRY and CDR2 SYGVKD. The V and J ends lost 4 bases and 2 bases respectively, with 8 bases between them.

V usage is TRBV12-3 or TRBV12-4 and J usage is TRBJ1-3; the D is unclear. The length of the CDR3 is 15 residues. Trimming stripped 8 bases from V and 1 base from J, with 15 bases between. The CDR3 loop is CASPRLETSGNTIYF. The CDR3 DNA reads as TGTGCCAGCCCCCGCTTGGAGACTTCTGGAAACACCATATATTTT.

The rearrangement joins TRBV27 to TRBJ1-3, with 8 bases that match TRBD1. J gave up 2 bases and V 6 bases, and 6 bases lay outside the gene matches. Per the germline V gene, CDR1 is MNHEY and CDR2 is SMNVEV (reference sequence). This CDR3 has 15 residues. The CDR3 is CASRKQGEAGNTIYF. DNA of the CDR3: TGTGCCAGCAGGAAACAGGGGGAAGCTGGAAACACCATATATTTT.

This chain links TRBV29-1 with TRBJ1-1, with 7 bases identical to TRBD1. The junction had 10 bases not matched to a gene; V was cut back by 7 bases and J by 8 bases. The CDR3 extends over 12 amino acids. Germline-derived CDR1 and CDR2 are SQVTM and ANQGSEA. The DNA of the CDR3 is TGCAGCGACGGCCCCGGGACAGCCGAAGCTTTCTTT. It codes for CSDGPGTAEAFF.

CDR3 DNA sequence: TGTGCCAGCAGCCCCAGGGGGCCGCTGCCCCAGCATTTT. This translates into CASSPRGPLPQHF. The V and J genes are TRBV6-5 and TRBJ1-5, with TRBD1 matching over 8 bases. V lost 6 bases and J lost 9; bases outside the gene matches: 7. This CDR3 has 13 amino acids. Germline loops: CDR1 MNHEY, CDR2 SVGAGI.

This clonotype showed up just a few times. This chain links TRBV7-6 with TRBJ2-5, with TRBD1 as a possible D gene (6 bases). The V and J ends lost 2 bases and 6 bases respectively, with 13 bases between them. CDR1 and CDR2 (germline): SGHVS, FNYEAQ. This CDR3 is 14 amino acids long. The DNA of the CDR3 is TGTGCCAGCAGCTTACAGGGGTTTGGGCAGACCCAGTACTTC. As protein: CASSLQGFGQTQYF.

V gene TRBV23-1 combines with J gene TRBJ2-5; 9 bases agree with TRBD1. TRBV23-1 qualifies as an ORF whose function is uncertain. V lost 4 bases, J lost 1 base, and 10 bases stayed unmatched. This CDR3 has 17 amino acids. In DNA form, the CDR3 reads TGCGCCAGCAGTCGCGATGTGGAGGACAGGGGCCAAGAGACCCAGTACTTC. It encodes CASSRDVEDRGQETQYF.

CDR3 sequence reads: CASSEDPGTGAQPQHF. The CDR3 nucleotides are TGTGCCAGCAGTGAAGATCCCGGGACAGGGGCCCAGCCCCAGCATTTT. V gene TRBV2 combines with J gene TRBJ1-5, with 10 bases fitting TRBD1. Germline CDR1 reads SNHLY; CDR2 reads FYNNEI. The length of the CDR3 is 16 residues. The junction had 7 bases not matched to a gene; V was cut back by 1 base and J by 7 bases.

This clonotype was counted many times. This chain uses TRBV7-2 with TRBJ1-1, with D uncertain. Per germline, CDR1 SGHTA and CDR2 FQGNSA. The CDR3 consists of 14 residues. Trimming took off 3 bases at V and 0 bases at J, with 8 bases between the two ends. As DNA, the CDR3 is TGTGCCAGCAGCTTCGTTCGGCTGAACACTGAAGCTTTCTTT. This gives the protein CASSFVRLNTEAFF.

The chain employs TRBV7-9 and TRBJ1-1; D remains unclear. Per the germline V gene, CDR1 is SEHNR and CDR2 is FQNEAQ (reference sequence). V dropped 5 bases and J dropped 6 bases, with 4 bases sitting between them. The CDR3 spans 10 residues. The chain's CDR3 is CASSRPEAFF. CDR3 sequence (DNA): TGTGCCAGCAGCCGCCCTGAAGCTTTCTTT.

The J gene is TRBJ1-2, the V gene TRBV19; no firm D call. Germline V CDR1 and CDR2: LNHDA, SQIVND (reference sequence). V was pared by 10 bases and J by 5 bases, with 14 bases between. CDR3 length equals 12 residues. CDR3 DNA sequence: TGTGCCACCCACGGGCCCGCTTATGGCTACACCTTC. This sequence encodes CATHGPAYGYTF.

The count of this clonotype is one. This clone may be a read error of a much larger clone one base away. The V call is TRBV7-2, the J call TRBJ2-5, with 7 bases lining up with TRBD2. Looked up from germline, CDR1 is SGHTA and CDR2 is FQGNSA. The length of the CDR3 is 16 residues. The DNA of the CDR3 is TGTGCCAGCAACTTAAATCCCCTTGGGGGAGGGGAGACCCAGTACTTC. Translated, it gives CASNLNPLGGGETQYF.

This chain connects TRBV29-1 to TRBJ2-1, with D possibly called TRBD1 or TRBD2 (5 bases each). The CDR3 loop spans 11 amino acids. V gave up 5 bases and J gave up 10 bases, with 12 bases separating them. CDR1 is SQVTM and CDR2 is ANQGSEA in the germline V gene. The DNA of the CDR3 is TGCAGCGTTCGACGGGGCGGGGAGCAGTTCTTC. This gives the protein CSVRRGGEQFF.

The chain links TRBV4-3 to TRBJ1-4; 8 bases align to TRBD1. The CDR3 runs 17 residues. With 3 bases clipped from V and 4 bases from J, the junction kept 10 bases outside the gene matches. CDR1 is LGHNA and CDR2 is YSLEER in the germline V gene. CDR3 sequence reads: CASSHLGPGQDNEKLFF. The CDR3, as DNA: TGCGCCAGCAGCCACCTTGGGCCGGGACAGGATAATGAAAAACTGTTTTTT.

This clonotype turned up a few times. The V and J genes are TRBV13 and TRBJ2-7; D perhaps matches TRBD2 (5 bases). V lost 4 bases to trimming and J lost 7 bases, with 20 bases between them. The CDR3 contains 15 residues. Germline-derived CDR1 and CDR2 are PRHDT and FYEKMQ (reference sequence). CDR3 sequence (DNA): TGTGCCAGCAGCTCCGGACTCTCGCTTCTGAGAGAGCAGTACTTC. It codes for CASSSGLSLLREQYF. The full variable domain, its missing parts supplied by reference TRBV13 and TRBJ2-7, is AAGVIQSPRHLIKEKRETATLKCYPIPRHDTVYWYQQGPGQDPQFLISFYEKMQSDKGSIPDRFSAQQFSDYHSELNMSSLELGDSALYFCASSSGLSLLREQYFGPGTRLTVT.

This clonotype was seen repeatedly, ten times or more. The V call is TRBV5-8, the J call TRBJ2-5, with D possibly called TRBD1 or TRBD2 (5 bases each). Germline-derived CDR1 and CDR2 are SGHTS and YDEGEE. CDR3 length equals 15 residues. V lost 8 bases, J lost 5 bases, and 22 bases lay in between. DNA for the CDR3: TGTGCCAGGGGGGACCGGGACGGACCGAGGGAGACCCAGTACTTC. Residues: CARGDRDGPRETQYF.

This clonotype was detected only a few times. V gene TRBV28 combines with J gene TRBJ2-1; possibly TRBD1 for D (6 bases). The CDR3 covers 15 residues. Trimming removed 6 bases at V and 3 bases at J, with 15 bases between. From germline, CDR1 is MDHEN and CDR2 SYDVKM. In DNA, the CDR3 is TGTGCCAGCAGAGTGACAGGAAACGTCTACAATGAGCAGTTCTTC. Amino acids: CASRVTGNVYNEQFF. Together with reference TRBV28 and TRBJ2-1, the CDR3 gives the full variable domain: DVKVTQSSRYLVKRTGEKVFLECVQDMDHENMFWYRQDPGLGLRLIYFSYDVKMKEKGDIPEGYSVSREKKERFSLILESASTNQTSMYLCASRVTGNVYNEQFFGPGTRLTVL.

With respect to this clonotype: A read error may be the cause here, since a much bigger clone is one base away. This chain's CDR3 is CASSLDEETQYF. Here the CDR3 DNA reads TGTGCCAGCAGCTTAGATGAAGAGACCCAGTACTTC. The chain couples TRBV13 to TRBJ2-5; D gene ambiguous. The CDR3 runs 12 residues. Trimming cost V 1 base and J 3 bases, with 3 bases left between them. Germline V gene sequence: CDR1 PRHDT, CDR2 FYEKMQ (reference sequence).

V and J are TRBV24-1 and TRBJ2-7; TRBD1 matches 12 bases. The CDR3 is made up of 16 amino acids. J was trimmed by 7 bases and V by 7 bases; bases with no gene match: 13. The germline V gene has CDR1 KGHDR and CDR2 SFDVKD. This chain's CDR3 is CATSDPPGQGAGEQYV. In DNA form, the CDR3 reads TGTGCCACCAGCGATCCTCCGGGACAGGGGGCGGGTGAGCAGTACGTC.

This clonotype was counted only a few times. J is TRBJ1-2 and V is TRBV27; no firm D call. Germline CDR1 MNHEY, CDR2 SMNVEV (reference sequence). V was shortened by 4 bases and J by 5 bases, with 14 bases between the two germline ends. The CDR3 is 14 residues long. This CDR3 is CASSSGPRGYGYTF. CDR3 coding DNA: TGTGCCAGCAGTTCCGGGCCCAGAGGGTATGGCTACACCTTC.

With respect to this clonotype: One end of the junction is discordant with germline, which a read error may explain. V usage is TRBV6-2 or TRBV6-3 and J usage is TRBJ2-5, with D possibly being TRBD1 (6 bases). Germline V gene data show CDR1 as MNHEY and CDR2 as SVGEGT. The CDR3 has 18 amino acids. The CDR3 DNA is TGTACCAGCAGTTACCCCCCTTGGGGGCAGGGAGTTTCGGAGACCCAGTACTTC. This encodes CTSSYPPWGQGVSETQYF.

In its sample, this clonotype was seen many times. This sequence joins TRBV7-9 and TRBJ2-2; D gene unclear. CDR1 is SEHNR, CDR2 FQNEAQ, per germline (reference sequence). V lost 5 bases, J lost 1 base, and 2 bases lay in between. CDR3 length: 12 residues. CDR3 coding DNA: TGTGCCAGCAGCAGGAACACCGGGGAGCTGTTTTTT. Protein sequence: CASSRNTGELFF.

This clonotype was counted between two and nine times. This chain uses TRBV11-2 with TRBJ2-2; 7 bases are shared with TRBD1. The V segment lost 1 base and the J segment 1 base; nucleotides outside the gene matches: 6. Germline-derived CDR1 and CDR2 are SGHAT and FQNNGV. The CDR3 totals 17 residues. The CDR3 reads CASSLGRQGENTGELFF. CDR3 nucleotides: TGTGCCAGCAGCTTAGGTAGACAGGGAGAGAACACCGGGGAGCTGTTTTTT.